This entry describes one T cell receptor beta chain. The data were taken from a study of blood T cell repertoires in COVID-19. At the level of the study: Sites across the United States, Italy and Spain contributed samples from acute and convalescent COVID-19. The cDNA or gDNA used as material had been derived from T cells, B-cell-depleted T cells, or PBMCs.

Per the original data handling: The assay estimated nucleated cells by amplifying reference gene primers. The method was immunoSEQ multiplex PCR; TCRdb's version includes in-frame clones alone and lacks a portion of them. V, J and clone size reflect that table, while D and trimming were determined from the DNA. Seen here are about 120,000 clones, 75% to 85% observed once, and the top ten hold around 10%. The V segment lost 4 bases and the J segment 2 bases; nucleotides outside the gene matches: 3. The germline CDR1 and CDR2 sequences are SGHTS and YDEGEE. The CDR3 is 14 residues long. This sequence was found in a human donor in a cohort sampled during active COVID-19. The chain links TRBV5-8 to TRBJ2-3; 8 positions match TRBD2. The sequencing input was peripheral blood. The DNA of the CDR3 is TGTGCCAGCAGCGCGGGGGGCAACACAGATACGCAGTATTTT. Translation gives CASSAGGNTDTQYF.